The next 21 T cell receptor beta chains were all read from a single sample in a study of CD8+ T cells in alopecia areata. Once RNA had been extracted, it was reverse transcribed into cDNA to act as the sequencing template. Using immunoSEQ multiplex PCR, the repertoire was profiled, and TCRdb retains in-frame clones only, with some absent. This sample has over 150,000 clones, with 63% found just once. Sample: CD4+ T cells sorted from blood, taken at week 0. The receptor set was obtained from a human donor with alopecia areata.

CDR3 sequence (DNA): TGTGCCTCCAATTCGGACTGGGGAGGCTACACCTTC. This codes for CASNSDWGGYTF. The rearrangement links TRBV30 to TRBJ1-2; the D is unclear. V lost 7 bases and J 8 bases, leaving 17 bases between the germline ends. The CDR3 contains 12 residues. CDR1 is GTSNPN and CDR2 is SVGIG in the germline V gene (reference sequence).

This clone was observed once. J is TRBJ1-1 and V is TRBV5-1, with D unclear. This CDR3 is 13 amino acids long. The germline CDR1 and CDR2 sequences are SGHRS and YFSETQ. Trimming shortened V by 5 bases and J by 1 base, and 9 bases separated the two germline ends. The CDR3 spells CASSRRPNTEAFF. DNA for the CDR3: TGCGCCAGCAGTCGACGGCCGAACACTGAAGCTTTCTTT.

The CDR3 reads CSATRAGGYTF. CDR3 in DNA: TGCAGTGCTACCAGGGCCGGCGGCTACACCTTC. This chain uses TRBV20-1 with TRBJ1-2; D may be TRBD1 (5 bases). V lost 4 bases to trimming and J lost 8 bases, with 11 bases between them. In germline, CDR1 is DFQATT, CDR2 SNEGSKA (reference sequence). The CDR3 is 11 residues long.

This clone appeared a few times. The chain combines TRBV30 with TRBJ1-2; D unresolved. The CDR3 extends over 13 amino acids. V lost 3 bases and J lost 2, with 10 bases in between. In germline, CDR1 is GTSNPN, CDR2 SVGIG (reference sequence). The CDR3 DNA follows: TGTGCCTGGAGCGTTAATGCAAACTATGGCTACACCTTC. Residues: CAWSVNANYGYTF.

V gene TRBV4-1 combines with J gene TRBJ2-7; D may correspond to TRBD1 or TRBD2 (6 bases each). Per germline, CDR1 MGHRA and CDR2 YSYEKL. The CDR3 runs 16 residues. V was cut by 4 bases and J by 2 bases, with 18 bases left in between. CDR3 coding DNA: TGCGCCAGCAGCCCCGGTTTAGGGGGGTCCACCTACGAGCAGTACTTC. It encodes CASSPGLGGSTYEQYF.

For the CDR3, the DNA is TGTGCCAGCAGTGCGGGAGGTGGCTACACCTTC. It translates to CASSAGGGYTF. The chain couples TRBV6-5 to TRBJ1-2; D is unresolved. The CDR3 loop spans 11 amino acids. V was clipped by 5 bases and J by 7 bases, with 8 bases between them. Germline V gene sequence: CDR1 MNHEY, CDR2 SVGAGI.

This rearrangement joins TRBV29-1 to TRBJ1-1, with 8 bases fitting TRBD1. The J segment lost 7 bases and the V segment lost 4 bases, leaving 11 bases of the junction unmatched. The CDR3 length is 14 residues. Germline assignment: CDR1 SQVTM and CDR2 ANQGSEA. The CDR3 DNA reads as TGCAGCGTTGGCCAGGGGGCGTTTAATGTTGAAGCTTTCTTT. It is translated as CSVGQGAFNVEAFF.

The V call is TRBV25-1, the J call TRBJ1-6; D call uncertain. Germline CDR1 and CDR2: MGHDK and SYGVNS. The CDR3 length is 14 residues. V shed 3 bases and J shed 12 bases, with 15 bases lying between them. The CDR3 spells CASSDPKGYLPLHF. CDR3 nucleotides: TGTGCCAGCAGTGACCCCAAGGGATATCTACCCCTCCACTTT.

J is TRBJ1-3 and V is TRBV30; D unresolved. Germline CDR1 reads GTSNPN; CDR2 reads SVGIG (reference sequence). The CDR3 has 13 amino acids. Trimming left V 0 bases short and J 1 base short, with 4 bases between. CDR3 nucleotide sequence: TGTGCCTGGAGTGTAGCATCTGGAAACACCATATATTTT. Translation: CAWSVASGNTIYF.

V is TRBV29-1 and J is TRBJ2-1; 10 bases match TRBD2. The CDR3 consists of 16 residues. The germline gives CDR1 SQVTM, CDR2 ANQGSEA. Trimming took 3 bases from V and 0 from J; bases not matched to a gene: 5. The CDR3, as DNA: TGCAGCGTTGAGGCTAGCGGGGGCCTCTCCTACAATGAGCAGTTCTTC. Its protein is CSVEASGGLSYNEQFF.

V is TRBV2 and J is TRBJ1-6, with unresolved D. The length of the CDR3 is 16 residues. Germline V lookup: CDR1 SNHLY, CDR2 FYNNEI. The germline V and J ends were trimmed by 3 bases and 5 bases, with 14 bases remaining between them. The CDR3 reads CASSEMGKTHNSPLHF. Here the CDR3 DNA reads TGTGCCAGCAGTGAGATGGGAAAAACACATAATTCACCCCTCCACTTT.

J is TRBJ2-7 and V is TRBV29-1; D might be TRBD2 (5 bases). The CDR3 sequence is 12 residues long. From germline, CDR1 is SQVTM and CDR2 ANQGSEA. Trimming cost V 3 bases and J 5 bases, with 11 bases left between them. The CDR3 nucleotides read TGCAGCGTTGACGCGGGTTCTGACGAGCAGTACTTC. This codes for CSVDAGSDEQYF.

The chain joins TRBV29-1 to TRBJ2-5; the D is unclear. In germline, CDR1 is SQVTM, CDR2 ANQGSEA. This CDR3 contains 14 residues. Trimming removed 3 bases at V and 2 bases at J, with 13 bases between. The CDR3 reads CSVDLSGRQETQYF. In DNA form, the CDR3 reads TGCAGCGTTGATTTGTCGGGCAGGCAAGAGACCCAGTACTTC.

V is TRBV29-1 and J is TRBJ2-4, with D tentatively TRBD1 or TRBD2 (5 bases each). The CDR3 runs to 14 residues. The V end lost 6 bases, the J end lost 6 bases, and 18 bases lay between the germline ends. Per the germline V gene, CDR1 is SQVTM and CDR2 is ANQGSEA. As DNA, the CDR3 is TGCAGCGTCGATCCTACCGGGACCCGAAACATTCAGTACTTC. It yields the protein CSVDPTGTRNIQYF.

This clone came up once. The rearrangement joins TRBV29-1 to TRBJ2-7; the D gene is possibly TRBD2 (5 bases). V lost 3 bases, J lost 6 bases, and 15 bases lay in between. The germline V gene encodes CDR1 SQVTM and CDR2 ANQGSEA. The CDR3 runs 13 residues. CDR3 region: CSVEGPGFGEQYF. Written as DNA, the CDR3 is TGCAGCGTTGAGGGTCCGGGGTTTGGCGAGCAGTACTTC.

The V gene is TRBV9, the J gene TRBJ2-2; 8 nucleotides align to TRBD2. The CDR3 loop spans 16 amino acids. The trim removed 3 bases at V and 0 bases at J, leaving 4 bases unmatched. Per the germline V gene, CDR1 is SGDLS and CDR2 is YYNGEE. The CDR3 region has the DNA TGTGCCAGCAGCGCCCTAGCGGGTGCGAACACCGGGGAGCTGTTTTTT. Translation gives CASSALAGANTGELFF.

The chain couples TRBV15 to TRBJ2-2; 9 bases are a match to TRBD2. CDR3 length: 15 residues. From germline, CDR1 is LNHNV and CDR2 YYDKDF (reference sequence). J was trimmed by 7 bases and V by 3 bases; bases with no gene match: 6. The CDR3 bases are TGTGCCACCAGCAGGGAGACTAGCGGCTTCGGGGAGCTGTTTTTT. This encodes CATSRETSGFGELFF.

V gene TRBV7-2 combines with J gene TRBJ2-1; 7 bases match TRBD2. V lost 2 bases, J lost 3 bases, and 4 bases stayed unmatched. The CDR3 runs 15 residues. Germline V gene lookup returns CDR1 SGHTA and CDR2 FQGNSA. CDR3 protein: CASSLSRGIYNEQFF. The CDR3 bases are TGTGCCAGCAGCTTATCGCGGGGGATCTACAATGAGCAGTTCTTC.

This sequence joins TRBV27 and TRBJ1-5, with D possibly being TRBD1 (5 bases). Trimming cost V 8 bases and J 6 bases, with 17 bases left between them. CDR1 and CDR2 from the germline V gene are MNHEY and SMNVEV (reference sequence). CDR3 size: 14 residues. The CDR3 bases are TGTGCCAGCTCACCGGCAGGGTCGGGTCAGCCCCAGCATTTT. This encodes CASSPAGSGQPQHF.

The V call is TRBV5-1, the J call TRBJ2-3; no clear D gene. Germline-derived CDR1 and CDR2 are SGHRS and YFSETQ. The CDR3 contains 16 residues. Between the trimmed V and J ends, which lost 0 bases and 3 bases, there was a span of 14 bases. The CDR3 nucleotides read TGCGCCAGCAGCTTGGGAGACGGGTTTAGGACAGATACGCAGTATTTT. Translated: CASSLGDGFRTDTQYF.

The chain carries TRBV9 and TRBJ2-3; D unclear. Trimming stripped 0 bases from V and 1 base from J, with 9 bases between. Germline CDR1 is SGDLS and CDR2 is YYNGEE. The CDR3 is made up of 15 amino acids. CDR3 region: CASSVGFRGTDTQYF. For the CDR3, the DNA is TGTGCCAGCAGCGTAGGATTCCGGGGCACAGATACGCAGTATTTT.